The clone carrying this T cell receptor beta chain appeared once. The germline V gene encodes CDR1 LGHNA and CDR2 YNFKEQ. Deletions cut 4 bases from V and 0 bases from J, with 10 bases between. CDR3 length equals 15 residues. These data come from a study of blood T cell repertoires in COVID-19. Profiling relied on immunoSEQ multiplex PCR, and the TCRdb table lists in-frame clones only, not all of them. This table has 100,000 to 120,000 clones, 88% appearing once. The sample comprised peripheral blood. The chain carries TRBV4-2 and TRBJ1-5, with a possible D match to TRBD1 (5 bases). This TCR came from a woman aged 45 to 65 with acute or convalescent COVID-19. The CDR3 nucleotides are TGTGCCAGCAGCCCTGGGGCTTATAGCAATCAGCCCCAGCATTTT. Translating gives CASSPGAYSNQPQHF.